A selection of T cell receptor beta chains follows, all from one sample in a study of beta chain features in type 1 diabetes. Method: immunoSEQ multiplex PCR; TCRdb's copy keeps in-frame clones and lacks some. The profile shows 860,000 or so clones, 17% of them singletons. Sequencing was performed on naive CD4+ T cells from blood. The source is a woman aged 18-29 years in good health. CDR3s include the opening cysteine and the closing phenylalanine or tryptophan. The D gene is left open where the match is weak. Clone size is given for some rows only: seen once, a few or many times, or a class if the clone is expanded.

size: NA
V: TRBV7-8
J: TRBJ1-5
D: TRBD1
DNA: TGTGCCAGCAGCCTAGGGACAGCAAATCAGCCCCAGCATTTT
CDR3: CASSLGTANQPQHF

size: NA
V: TRBV15
J: TRBJ1-5
D: NA
DNA: TGTGCCACCAGCAAACGGAGGGATAGCAATCAGCCCCAGCATTTT
CDR3: CATSKRRDSNQPQHF

size: NA
V: TRBV10-2
J: TRBJ2-4
D: NA
DNA: TGCGCCAGCAGTGAGGACAGAGTAGCCAAAAACATTCAGTACTTC
CDR3: CASSEDRVAKNIQYF

size: few
V: TRBV7-9
J: TRBJ2-7
D: NA
DNA: TGTGCCAGCAGCCTAGTGAGAGGCGGCAGGGATGGCTACGAGCAGTACTTC
CDR3: CASSLVRGGRDGYEQYF

size: few
V: TRBV7-2
J: TRBJ2-1
D: NA
DNA: TGTGCCAGCAGCTTGAATTATGAGCAGTTCTTC
CDR3: CASSLNYEQFF

size: few
V: TRBV2
J: TRBJ2-1
D: TRBD1
DNA: TGTGCCAGCAGCCCCGGACAGGGGGCGCGGAATGAGCAGTTCTTC
CDR3: CASSPGQGARNEQFF

size: few
V: TRBV9
J: TRBJ2-2
D: TRBD2
DNA: TGTGCCAGCAGCAAGGGACTAGCGGGAGCCGGGGAGCTGTTTTTT
CDR3: CASSKGLAGAGELFF

size: NA
V: TRBV5-4
J: TRBJ1-1
D: NA
DNA: TGTGCCAGCAGCCTAGGTCCATTGAACACTGAAGCTTTCTTT
CDR3: CASSLGPLNTEAFF

size: NA
V: TRBV28
J: TRBJ1-2
D: NA
DNA: TGTGCCAGCAGCCCTAACTACAGGGTTCTACAAGGCTACACCTTC
CDR3: CASSPNYRVLQGYTF

size: NA
V: TRBV19
J: TRBJ2-1
D: NA
DNA: TGTGCCAGTAGTATCCGTCGGACTGTCTACAATGAGCAGTTCTTC
CDR3: CASSIRRTVYNEQFF

size: few
V: TRBV6-6
J: TRBJ1-2
D: TRBD1
DNA: TGTGCCAGCTCTGGCCCGGGACAGGGGGCGCAAGGCTACACCTTC
CDR3: CASSGPGQGAQGYTF

size: few
V: TRBV4-2
J: TRBJ1-2
D: NA
DNA: TGTGCCAGCAGCCAAGACAGGGGACCCTATGGCTACACCTTC
CDR3: CASSQDRGPYGYTF

size: NA
V: TRBV19
J: TRBJ1-2
D: TRBD1
DNA: TGTGCCAGTAGGGACAGGGGTGCCTCCTCCTATGGCTACACCTTC
CDR3: CASRDRGASSYGYTF

size: few
V: TRBV6-5
J: TRBJ1-1
D: NA
DNA: TGTGCCAGCAGTTACAGGATGGGAAGTAGGACTGAAGCTTTCTTT
CDR3: CASSYRMGSRTEAFF

size: NA
V: TRBV7-9
J: TRBJ2-7
D: NA
DNA: TGTGCCAGCAGCTTAACAGGCGAGCAGTACTTC
CDR3: CASSLTGEQYF

size: once
V: TRBV9
J: TRBJ2-1
D: NA
DNA: TGTGCCAGCGGCGATGGAAGGGGGTGGGTCAGTTACAATGAGCAGTTCTTC
CDR3: CASGDGRGWVSYNEQFF

size: NA
V: TRBV19
J: TRBJ1-1
D: NA
DNA: TGTGCCAGTAGAACCCCGGGGACGAACACTGAAGCTTTCTTT
CDR3: CASRTPGTNTEAFF

size: few
V: TRBV15
J: TRBJ2-4
D: NA
DNA: TGTGCCACCAGCAGAGATTGGCAGGGAGGTTTGGCCAAAAACATTCAGTACTTC
CDR3: CATSRDWQGGLAKNIQYF

size: NA
V: TRBV28
J: TRBJ1-2
D: NA
DNA: TGTGCCAGCAGTTTATCCTCAATGGAGGCCTATGGCTACACCTTC
CDR3: CASSLSSMEAYGYTF

size: few
V: TRBV7-9
J: TRBJ1-4
D: TRBD1
DNA: TGTGCCAGCAGCTTAGCTGGGACAGGGGGCGAAAAACTGTTTTTT
CDR3: CASSLAGTGGEKLFF

size: NA
V: TRBV5-1
J: TRBJ1-4
D: NA
DNA: TGCGCCAGCAACAAAACCCTTGCAACTAATGAAAAACTGTTTTTT
CDR3: CASNKTLATNEKLFF

size: few
V: TRBV2
J: TRBJ1-3
D: NA
DNA: TGTGCCAGCAAACCCGACGGGTCCGGAAACACCATATATTTT
CDR3: CASKPDGSGNTIYF

size: NA
V: TRBV5-4
J: TRBJ2-1
D: NA
DNA: TGTGCCAGCAGCTTGGTGGGCGCCAGCTCCTACAATGAGCAGTTCTTC
CDR3: CASSLVGASSYNEQFF

size: few
V: TRBV5-1
J: TRBJ2-3
D: NA
DNA: TGCGCCAGCAGCCTCGGACAGTCCTCAGATACGCAGTATTTT
CDR3: CASSLGQSSDTQYF

size: NA
V: TRBV6-5
J: TRBJ2-5
D: NA
DNA: TGTGCCAGCAGTTATCTGCAGACCCAGTACTTC
CDR3: CASSYLQTQYF

size: few
V: TRBV25-1
J: TRBJ1-6
D: NA
DNA: TGTGCCAGCACGTACGGGGGCTCACCCCTCCACTTT
CDR3: CASTYGGSPLHF

size: NA
V: TRBV5-1
J: TRBJ2-7
D: TRBD1
DNA: TGCGCCAGCAGCTCCGGGACAGGGTCCCACGAGCAGTACTTC
CDR3: CASSSGTGSHEQYF

size: few
V: TRBV7-3
J: TRBJ2-5
D: NA
DNA: TGTGCCAGCAGCTTGGGGCGGAGTGTCGGAGAGACCCAGTACTTC
CDR3: CASSLGRSVGETQYF

size: NA
V: TRBV18
J: TRBJ2-7
D: NA
DNA: TGTGCCAGCTCACCAACCCCCCGGCCGAAGGGCGAGCAGTACTTC
CDR3: CASSPTPRPKGEQYF

size: few
V: TRBV5-4
J: TRBJ2-3
D: TRBD2
DNA: TGTGCCAGCAGCTCCGGTAGCGGGAGAAGGGGGACAGATACGCAGTATTTT
CDR3: CASSSGSGRRGTDTQYF

size: NA
V: TRBV28
J: TRBJ1-2
D: NA
DNA: TGTGCCAGCAGTTTACTTCTGGGAGACTATGGCTACACCTTC
CDR3: CASSLLLGDYGYTF

size: NA
V: TRBV27
J: TRBJ2-5
D: NA
DNA: TGTGCCAGCAGTTTGCTAAGAGGGGAGACCCAGTACTTC
CDR3: CASSLLRGETQYF

size: few
V: TRBV20-1
J: TRBJ2-7
D: NA
DNA: TGCAGTGCTGGACGGGGCGAGCAGTACTTC
CDR3: CSAGRGEQYF

size: few
V: TRBV2
J: TRBJ1-3
D: NA
DNA: TGTGCCAGCAGGCGAGGCTCCGGAAACACCATATATTTT
CDR3: CASRRGSGNTIYF

size: NA
V: TRBV6-5
J: TRBJ2-6
D: NA
DNA: TGTGCCAGCAGTTACTCGGGGTATGGGGCCAACGTCCTGACTTTC
CDR3: CASSYSGYGANVLTF

size: NA
V: TRBV7-2
J: TRBJ2-3
D: NA
DNA: TGTGCCAGCAGCTTCATACTCACAGATACGCAGTATTTT
CDR3: CASSFILTDTQYF

size: NA
V: TRBV7-3
J: TRBJ2-2
D: NA
DNA: TGTGCCAGCAGCTTAGGGACCGCGAACACCGGGGAGCTGTTTTTT
CDR3: CASSLGTANTGELFF

size: once
V: TRBV7-9
J: TRBJ2-1
D: NA
DNA: TGTGCCAGCAGCTTAGTGGGCCTCGTGGATTACAATGAGCAGTTCTTC
CDR3: CASSLVGLVDYNEQFF

size: few
V: TRBV7-6
J: TRBJ2-7
D: TRBD2
DNA: TGTGCCAGCAGCTTAGCTAGTGCTAGCGGGAGCCAAATCTCCTACGAGCAGTACTTC
CDR3: CASSLASASGSQISYEQYF

size: NA
V: TRBV10-3
J: TRBJ2-7
D: NA
DNA: TGTGCCATCAGTGAAAGAGGGAACTACGAGCAGTACTTC
CDR3: CAISERGNYEQYF

size: few
V: TRBV7-6
J: TRBJ1-2
D: TRBD1
DNA: TGTGCCAGCAGCCCCGGGACAGGGGCATACTATGGCTACACCTTC
CDR3: CASSPGTGAYYGYTF

size: few
V: TRBV7-2
J: TRBJ2-1
D: NA
DNA: TGTGCCAGCAGCTTGGGGGCCCGGAGAGACAATGAGCAGTTCTTC
CDR3: CASSLGARRDNEQFF

size: few
V: TRBV18
J: TRBJ2-3
D: NA
DNA: TGTGCCAGCTCACCCGATGCCGGCACAGATACGCAGTATTTT
CDR3: CASSPDAGTDTQYF

size: NA
V: TRBV10-2
J: TRBJ1-5
D: NA
DNA: TGCGCCAGCAGTGGGGTTGATCAGCCCCAGCATTTT
CDR3: CASSGVDQPQHF

size: NA
V: TRBV27
J: TRBJ1-3
D: TRBD1
DNA: TGTGCCAGCAGTTTCCGACAGGGTGTAAACACCATATATTTT
CDR3: CASSFRQGVNTIYF

size: few
V: TRBV19
J: TRBJ2-5
D: TRBD2
DNA: TGTGCCAGTTCGAAAAGTGGGACTAGCGGGAGTTGGCAAGAGACCCAGTACTTC
CDR3: CASSKSGTSGSWQETQYF

size: few
V: TRBV9
J: TRBJ1-1
D: TRBD1
DNA: TGTGCCAGCAGCCCCATGACAGGGGGAAGTACTGAAGCTTTCTTT
CDR3: CASSPMTGGSTEAFF

size: NA
V: TRBV4-1
J: TRBJ1-5
D: TRBD1
DNA: TGCGCCAGCAGCCAACGACAGGGTGATCAGCCCCAGCATTTT
CDR3: CASSQRQGDQPQHF

size: few
V: TRBV6-5
J: TRBJ1-1
D: NA
DNA: TGTGCCAGCGGGATTGGGGGTCTCTCTGAAGCTTTCTTT
CDR3: CASGIGGLSEAFF

size: few
V: TRBV9
J: TRBJ2-1
D: TRBD2
DNA: TGTGCCAGTCGCCCGGGGACTAGCGGGAGGAATGAGCAGTTCTTC
CDR3: CASRPGTSGRNEQFF

size: few
V: TRBV11-2
J: TRBJ2-5
D: TRBD2
DNA: TGTGCCAGCAGCTTAGTATCACTAGCGGGAGAGACCCAGTACTTC
CDR3: CASSLVSLAGETQYF

size: NA
V: TRBV4-1
J: TRBJ1-4
D: NA
DNA: TGCGCCAGCAGCCAAGAGGCTTCGCGGGGGACTAATGAAAAACTGTTTTTT
CDR3: CASSQEASRGTNEKLFF

size: NA
V: TRBV7-9
J: TRBJ1-1
D: NA
DNA: TGTGCCAGCAGCGGAGTGGGGACTGAAGCTTTCTTT
CDR3: CASSGVGTEAFF

size: few
V: TRBV5-4
J: TRBJ2-2
D: NA
DNA: TGTGCCAGCAGCTTGGAGGCGAACACCGGGGAGCTGTTTTTT
CDR3: CASSLEANTGELFF

size: few
V: TRBV14
J: TRBJ1-2
D: NA
DNA: TGTGCCAGCAGCCAAGCCCGACACAGGTCGGAAGGGAACTATGGCTACACCTTC
CDR3: CASSQARHRSEGNYGYTF